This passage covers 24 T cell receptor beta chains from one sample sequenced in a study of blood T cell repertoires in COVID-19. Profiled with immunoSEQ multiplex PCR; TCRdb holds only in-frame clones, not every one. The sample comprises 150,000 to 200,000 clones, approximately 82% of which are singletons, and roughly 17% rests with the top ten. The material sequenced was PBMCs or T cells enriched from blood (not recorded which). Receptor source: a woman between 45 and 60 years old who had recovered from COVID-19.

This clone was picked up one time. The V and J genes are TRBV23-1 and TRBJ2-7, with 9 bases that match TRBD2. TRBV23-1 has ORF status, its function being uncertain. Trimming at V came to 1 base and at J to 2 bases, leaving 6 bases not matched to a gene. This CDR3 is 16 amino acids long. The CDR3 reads CASSQLNSGGPYEQYF. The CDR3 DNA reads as TGCGCCAGCAGTCAATTGAATAGCGGGGGTCCCTACGAGCAGTACTTC.

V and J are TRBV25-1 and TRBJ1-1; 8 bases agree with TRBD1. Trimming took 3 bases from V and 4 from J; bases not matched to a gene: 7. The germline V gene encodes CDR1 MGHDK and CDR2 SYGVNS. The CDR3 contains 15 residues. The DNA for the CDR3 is TGTGCCAGCAGTGAGACAGGGGTTTCCGGCACTGAAGCTTTCTTT. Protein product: CASSETGVSGTEAFF.

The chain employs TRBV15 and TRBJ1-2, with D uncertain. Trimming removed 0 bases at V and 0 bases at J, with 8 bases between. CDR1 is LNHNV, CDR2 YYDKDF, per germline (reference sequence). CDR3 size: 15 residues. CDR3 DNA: TGTGCCACCAGCAGAGACCCCATAGCTAACTATGGCTACACCTTC. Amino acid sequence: CATSRDPIANYGYTF.

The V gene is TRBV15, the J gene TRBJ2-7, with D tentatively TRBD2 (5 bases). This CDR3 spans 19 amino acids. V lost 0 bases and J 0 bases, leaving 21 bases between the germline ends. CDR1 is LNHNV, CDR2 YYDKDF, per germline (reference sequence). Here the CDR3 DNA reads TGTGCCACCAGCAGAGATTGGAGGACTCCCTTGGGCAGCTCCTACGAGCAGTACTTC. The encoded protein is CATSRDWRTPLGSSYEQYF.

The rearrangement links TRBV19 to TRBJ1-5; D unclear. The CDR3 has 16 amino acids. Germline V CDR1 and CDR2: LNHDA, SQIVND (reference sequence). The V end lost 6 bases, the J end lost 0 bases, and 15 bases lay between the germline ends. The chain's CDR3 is CASSNRLGVSNQPQHF. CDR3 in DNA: TGTGCCAGTAGCAACCGTTTGGGAGTTAGCAATCAGCCCCAGCATTTT.

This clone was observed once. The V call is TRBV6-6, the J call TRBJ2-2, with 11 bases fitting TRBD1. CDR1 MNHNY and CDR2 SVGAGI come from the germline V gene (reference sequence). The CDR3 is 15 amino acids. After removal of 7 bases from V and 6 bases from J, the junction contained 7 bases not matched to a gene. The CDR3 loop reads CASTFRDRGAGELFF. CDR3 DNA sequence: TGTGCCAGCACATTCCGGGACAGGGGGGCCGGGGAGCTGTTTTTT.

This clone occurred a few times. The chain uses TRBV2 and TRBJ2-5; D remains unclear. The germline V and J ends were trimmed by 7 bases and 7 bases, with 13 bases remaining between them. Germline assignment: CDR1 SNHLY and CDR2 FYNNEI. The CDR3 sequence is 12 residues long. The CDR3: CASNEVQRTQYF. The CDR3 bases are TGTGCCAGCAACGAGGTACAACGGACCCAGTACTTC.

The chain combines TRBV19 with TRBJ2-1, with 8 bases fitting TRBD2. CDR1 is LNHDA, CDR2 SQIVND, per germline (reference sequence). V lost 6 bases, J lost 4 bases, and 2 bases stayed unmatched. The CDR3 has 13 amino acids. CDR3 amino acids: CASSTSGYNEQFF. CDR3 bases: TGTGCCAGTAGCACTAGCGGTTACAATGAGCAGTTCTTC.

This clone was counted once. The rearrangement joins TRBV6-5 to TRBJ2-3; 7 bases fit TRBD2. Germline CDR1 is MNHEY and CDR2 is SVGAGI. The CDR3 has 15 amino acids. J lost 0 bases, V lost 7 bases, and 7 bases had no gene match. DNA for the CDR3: TGTGCCAGCAACTCCGGGGGGACTAGCACAGATACGCAGTATTTT. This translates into CASNSGGTSTDTQYF.

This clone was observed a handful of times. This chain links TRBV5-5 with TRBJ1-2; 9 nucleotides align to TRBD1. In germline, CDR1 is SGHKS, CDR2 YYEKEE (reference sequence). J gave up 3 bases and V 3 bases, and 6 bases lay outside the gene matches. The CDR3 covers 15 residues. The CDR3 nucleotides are TGTGCCAGCAGCTGGGCCCGACAGGGGGACTATGGCTACACCTTC. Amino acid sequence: CASSWARQGDYGYTF. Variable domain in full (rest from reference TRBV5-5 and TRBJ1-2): DAGVTQSPTHLIKTRGQQVTLRCSPISGHKSVSWYQQVLGQGPQFIFQYYEKEERGRGNFPDRFSARQFPNYSSELNVNALLLGDSALYLCASSWARQGDYGYTFGSGTRLTVV.

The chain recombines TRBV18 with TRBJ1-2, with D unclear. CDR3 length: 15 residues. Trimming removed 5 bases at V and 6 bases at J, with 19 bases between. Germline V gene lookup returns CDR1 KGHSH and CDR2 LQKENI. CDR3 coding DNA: TGTGCCAGCTCAGAACAGAGTTCCTCTGGTAATGGCTACACCTTC. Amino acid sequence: CASSEQSSSGNGYTF.

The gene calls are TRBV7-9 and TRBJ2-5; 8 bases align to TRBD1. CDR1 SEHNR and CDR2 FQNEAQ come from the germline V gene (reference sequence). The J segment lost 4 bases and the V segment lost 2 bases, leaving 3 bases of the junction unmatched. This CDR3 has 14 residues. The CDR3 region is CASSLSGGVETQYF. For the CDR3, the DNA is TGTGCCAGCAGCTTATCAGGGGGCGTAGAGACCCAGTACTTC.

The CDR3 DNA follows: TGTGCCAGCAGTCGCCCGGGACTAGCGGGACGCACAGATACGCAGTATTTT. Its protein product is CASSRPGLAGRTDTQYF. The V gene is TRBV27, the J gene TRBJ2-3, with TRBD2 identical over 13 bases. The CDR3 sequence is 17 residues long. Per germline, CDR1 MNHEY and CDR2 SMNVEV (reference sequence). Trimming cost V 5 bases and J 1 base; bases outside gene matches: 6.

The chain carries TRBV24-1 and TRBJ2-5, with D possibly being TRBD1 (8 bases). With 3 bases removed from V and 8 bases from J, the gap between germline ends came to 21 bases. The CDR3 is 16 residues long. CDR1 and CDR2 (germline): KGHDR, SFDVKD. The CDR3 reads CATSDTNRGGLVTQYF. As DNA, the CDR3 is TGTGCCACCAGTGATACAAACAGGGGGGGTTTGGTAACCCAGTACTTC.

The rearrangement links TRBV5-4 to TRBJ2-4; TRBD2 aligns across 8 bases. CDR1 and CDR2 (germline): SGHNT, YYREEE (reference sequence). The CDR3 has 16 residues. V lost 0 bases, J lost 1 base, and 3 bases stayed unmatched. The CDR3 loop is CASSLEGTRAKNIQYF. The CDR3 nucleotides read TGTGCCAGCAGCTTGGAGGGGACTAGGGCCAAAAACATTCAGTACTTC.

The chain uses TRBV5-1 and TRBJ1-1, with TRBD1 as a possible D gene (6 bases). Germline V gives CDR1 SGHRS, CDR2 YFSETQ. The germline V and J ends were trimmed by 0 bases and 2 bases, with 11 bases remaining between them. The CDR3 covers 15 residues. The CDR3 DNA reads TGCGCCAGCAGCTTGGCTGAGACAGGAAACACTGAAGCTTTCTTT. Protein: CASSLAETGNTEAFF.

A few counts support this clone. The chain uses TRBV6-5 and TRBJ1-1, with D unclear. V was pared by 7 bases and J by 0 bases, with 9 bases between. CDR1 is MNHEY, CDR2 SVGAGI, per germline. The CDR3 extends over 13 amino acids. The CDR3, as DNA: TGTGCCAGCACACTGTCCGTGAACACTGAAGCTTTCTTT. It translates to CASTLSVNTEAFF.

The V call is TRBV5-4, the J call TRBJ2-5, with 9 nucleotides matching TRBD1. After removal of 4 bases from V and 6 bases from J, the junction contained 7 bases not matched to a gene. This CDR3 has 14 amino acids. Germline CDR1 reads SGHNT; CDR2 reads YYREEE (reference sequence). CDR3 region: CASSMPGQGQTQYF. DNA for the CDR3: TGTGCCAGCAGCATGCCGGGACAGGGCCAGACCCAGTACTTC. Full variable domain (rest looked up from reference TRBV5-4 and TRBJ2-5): ETGVTQSPTHLIKTRGQQVTLRCSSQSGHNTVSWYQQALGQGPQFIFQYYREEENGRGNFPPRFSGLQFPNYSSELNVNALELDDSALYLCASSMPGQGQTQYFGPGTRLLVL.

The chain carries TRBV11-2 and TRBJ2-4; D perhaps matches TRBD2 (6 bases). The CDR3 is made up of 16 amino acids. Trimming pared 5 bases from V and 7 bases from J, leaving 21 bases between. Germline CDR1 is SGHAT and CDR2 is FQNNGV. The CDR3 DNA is TGTGCCAGCAGCCGGGGGTTGCGGGATCACCAGAACATTCAGTACTTC. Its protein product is CASSRGLRDHQNIQYF.

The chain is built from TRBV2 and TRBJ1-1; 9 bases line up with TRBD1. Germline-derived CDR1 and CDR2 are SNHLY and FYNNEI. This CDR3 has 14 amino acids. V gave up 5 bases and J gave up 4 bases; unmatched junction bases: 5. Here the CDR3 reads CASSLTGGPTEAFF. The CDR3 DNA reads TGTGCCAGCAGTTTGACAGGGGGACCCACTGAAGCTTTCTTT.

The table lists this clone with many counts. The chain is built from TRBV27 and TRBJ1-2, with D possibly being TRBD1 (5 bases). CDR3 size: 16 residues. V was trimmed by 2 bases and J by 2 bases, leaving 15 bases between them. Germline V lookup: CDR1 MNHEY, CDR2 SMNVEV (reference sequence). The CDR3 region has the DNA TGTGCCAGCAGTTTAAATTCGCGGGGGATAAACTATGGCTACACCTTC. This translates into CASSLNSRGINYGYTF.

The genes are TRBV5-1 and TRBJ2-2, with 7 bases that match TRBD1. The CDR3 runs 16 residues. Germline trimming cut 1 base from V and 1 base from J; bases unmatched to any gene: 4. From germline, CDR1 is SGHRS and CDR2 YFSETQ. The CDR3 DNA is TGCGCCAGCAGCTTGACCGGGACAGTGAACACCGGGGAGCTGTTTTTT. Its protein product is CASSLTGTVNTGELFF.

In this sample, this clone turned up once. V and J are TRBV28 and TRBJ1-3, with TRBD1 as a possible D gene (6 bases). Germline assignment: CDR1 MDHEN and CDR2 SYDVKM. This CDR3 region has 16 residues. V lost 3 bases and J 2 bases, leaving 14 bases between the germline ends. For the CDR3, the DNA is TGTGCCAGCAGTTTTAGTCAGGGGATCACTGGAAACACCATATATTTT. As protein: CASSFSQGITGNTIYF.

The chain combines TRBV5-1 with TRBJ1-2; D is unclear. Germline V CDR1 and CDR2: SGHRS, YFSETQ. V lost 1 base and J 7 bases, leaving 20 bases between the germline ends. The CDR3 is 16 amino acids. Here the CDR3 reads CASSLTPTDRLAGYTF. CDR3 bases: TGCGCCAGCAGCTTGACCCCGACCGATCGACTGGCTGGCTACACCTTC.